This paragraph reports one T cell receptor beta chain. Its antigen is unknown. This sample is drawn from a study of post-analysis software for immune sequencing data. Whole-study findings and limits: Samples made in the same batch grouped tightly together by F measure. When patients were compared with controls, four or five TRBV segments were more frequent, TRBV5-6, TRBV5-1 and TRBV20-1 among them. People with multiple sclerosis had a significantly lower normalized Chao1 diversity than controls did.

cDNA libraries for TCR beta contained unique molecular identifiers. MiXCR, run by TCRdb on the PCR reads, gives a single entry per CDR3 protein. Counted here are hundreds of thousands of distinct CDR3 sequences, 35% to 45% occurring once; the ten biggest clones make up about 8%. Germline assignment: CDR1 MDHEN and CDR2 SYDVKM. This CDR3 is built from 14 residues. This TCR derives from a girl aged 2 to 10 with multiple sclerosis. The specimen was blood. The chain employs TRBV28 and TRBJ2-7, with D possibly TRBD2 on 6 matching bases. TRBJ2-5 explains the end of the DNA better; the J call may be wrong. CDR3 residues: CASRHGGESGTQYF. The CDR3 nucleotides are TGTGCCAGCAGGCATGGCGGGGAGAGTGGGACCCAGTACTTC.